This T cell receptor beta chain was retrieved from a study of cytomegalovirus exposure and HLA in healthy donors. Both 60 Vbeta primers and 13 Jbeta primers went into the PCR. Here immunoSEQ multiplex PCR was the method, and the copy in TCRdb shows in-frame clones only, minus some. The data show about 140,000 clones, roughly 73% seen once. With 2 bases clipped from V and 7 bases from J, the junction kept 3 bases outside the gene matches. The CDR3 length is 14 residues. CDR1 and CDR2 (germline): MNHNS, SASEGT. This TCR was recovered from a man aged 40-49 years in good health and CMV-seronegative. V and J are TRBV6-1 and TRBJ1-2; 11 bases align to TRBD1. Specimen: PBMCs. CDR3 in DNA: TGTGCCAGCAGTGAAACCGGGACAGGGGGTGGCTACACCTTC. Residues: CASSETGTGGGYTF.